This TCR beta chain was sequenced during a study of shared clonotypes between healthy human individuals. Generated by immunoSEQ multiplex PCR, the TCRdb table keeps only in-frame clones and is missing some. The data show 450,000 to 500,000 clones, about 72% seen once. Germline V lookup: CDR1 SGDLS, CDR2 YYNGEE. V lost 2 bases and J 5 bases, leaving 19 bases between the germline ends. CDR3 length: 17 amino acids. The V and J genes are TRBV9 and TRBJ2-2, with D perhaps TRBD2 (6 bases). This sequence originates from a woman aged 40-49 years in good health. Some clones in this sample may be carry-over from other donors' samples. Sequencing used PBMCs. This chain's CDR3 is CASSVSGAGSETGELFF. CDR3 coding DNA: TGTGCCAGCAGCGTTAGCGGAGCGGGTAGCGAGACCGGGGAGCTGTTTTTT. Variable domain in full (rest from reference TRBV9 and TRBJ2-2): DSGVTQTPKHLITATGQRVTLRCSPRSGDLSVYWYQQSLDQGLQFLIQYYNGEERAKGNILERFSAQQFPDLHSELNLSSLELGDSALYFCASSVSGAGSETGELFFGEGSRLTVL.